Sequencing of this T cell receptor beta chain was carried out in a study of cytomegalovirus exposure and HLA in healthy donors. PCR was performed using 60 Vbeta and 13 Jbeta primers. Generated by immunoSEQ multiplex PCR, the TCRdb table keeps only in-frame clones and is missing some. The sample consists of more than 120,000 clones, roughly four fifths of them appearing once. Germline V lookup: CDR1 SGHDT, CDR2 YYEEEE. After removal of 3 bases from V and 6 bases from J, the junction contained 1 base not matched to a gene. This CDR3 comprises 13 residues. This clonotype was sampled from a male donor in good health and CMV-seronegative. Specimen: PBMCs. V usage is TRBV5-6 and J usage is TRBJ2-7; TRBD1 agrees at 12 bases. The CDR3, as DNA: TGTGCCAGCAGCTGGGACAGGGGGCGCGAGCAGTACTTC. Translation: CASSWDRGREQYF.